The T cell receptor beta chain under discussion was sequenced for a study of T cell changes during pregnancy in multiple sclerosis. With V trimmed by 4 bases and J by 3 bases, 2 bases remained unmatched. The CDR3 is 15 amino acids. CDR1 is MNHNS and CDR2 is SASEGT in the germline V gene. Measured with immunoSEQ multiplex PCR; TCRdb has only the in-frame clones, and not every one. The sample consists of tens of thousands of clones, 85% to 95% of them appearing once. J is TRBJ2-3 and V is TRBV6-1, with TRBD2 matching 12 bases. This sequence was found in a female donor in good health, enrolled as a control in a pregnancy study. The source was peripheral blood, collected in the third trimester of pregnancy. CDR3 protein: CASSVTSGGTDTQYF. The CDR3 DNA reads TGTGCCAGCAGTGTCACTAGCGGGGGGACAGATACGCAGTATTTT.